The source of this T cell receptor beta chain is a study of blood T cell repertoires in COVID-19. Libraries were prepared by immunoSEQ multiplex PCR; TCRdb keeps only in-frame clonotypes and omits some of them. The sample includes about 120,000 clones, 75% to 90% of them seen just once. From germline, CDR1 is DFQATT and CDR2 SNEGSKA (reference sequence). This CDR3 is built from 13 residues. Losses at the gene ends were 3 bases for V and 6 bases for J; bases not matched to a gene: 5. The genes are TRBV20-1 and TRBJ2-1, with 7 bases identical to TRBD1. Sequencing was done on a sample of peripheral blood. The receptor's source is a woman between 65 and 79 years old with acute or convalescent COVID-19. The CDR3 nucleotides are TGCAGTGCTAGTAAGGACAGGCCCAATGAGCAGTTCTTC. It codes for CSASKDRPNEQFF.